These 22 T cell receptor beta chains were sequenced from one sample in a study of metastatic and nonmetastatic thyroid tumors. Every patient was untreated before thyroid surgery. TCRdb reanalyzed the PCR reads via MiXCR. The sample includes roughly 22,000 clones, about 40% seen only once; the top ten take approximately 21%. The source material was blood. The origin of the receptors is a male donor with papillary thyroid cancer or a benign thyroid nodule (not recorded which). Some clones in this sample may be carry-over from other donors' samples.

This sequence joins TRBV20-1 and TRBJ2-7, with 12 bases identical to TRBD2. This CDR3 is built from 15 residues. Per the germline V gene, CDR1 is DFQATT and CDR2 is SNEGSKA (reference sequence). V was pared by 3 bases and J by 2 bases, with 5 bases of the junction left unmatched. The CDR3 DNA is TGCAGTGCTAGTCCTAGCGGGAGGGGAACCTACGAGCAGTACTTC. Amino acids: CSASPSGRGTYEQYF.

The chain carries TRBV7-3 and TRBJ2-2; 7 bases are a match to TRBD2. Germline V gives CDR1 SGHTA, CDR2 FQGTGA. After removal of 4 bases from V and 3 bases from J, the junction contained 2 bases not matched to a gene. This CDR3 contains 14 residues. The CDR3 is CASSSGGDTGELFF. For the CDR3, the DNA is TGTGCCAGCAGCTCGGGGGGAGACACCGGGGAGCTGTTTTTT.

By sample share, this clone is medium-sized (0.01 to 0.1%). This sequence joins TRBV5-8 and TRBJ1-5, with D hard to call. Trimming took off 0 bases at V and 1 base at J, with 11 bases between the two ends. Germline CDR1 SGHTS, CDR2 YDEGEE. The CDR3 loop spans 16 amino acids. This chain's CDR3 is CASSLGAQLSNQPQHF. CDR3 coding DNA: TGTGCCAGCAGCTTGGGGGCACAACTGAGCAATCAGCCCCAGCATTTT.

This clone was counted a few times. The chain recombines TRBV27 with TRBJ1-2; TRBD1 might be the D (6 bases). Trimming left V 3 bases short and J 5 bases short, with 13 bases between. Per germline, CDR1 MNHEY and CDR2 SMNVEV (reference sequence). This CDR3 contains 14 residues. The CDR3 bases are TGTGCCAGCAGTTTCGGGGGCGGGAGGTATGGCTACACCTTC. It specifies CASSFGGGRYGYTF.

This clone is labeled as medium-sized. The gene calls are TRBV12-3 or TRBV12-4 and TRBJ2-7; tentatively, D is TRBD2 (6 bases). V dropped 3 bases and J dropped 3 bases, with 18 bases sitting between them. The CDR3 has 16 amino acids. DNA for the CDR3: TGTGCCAGCAGTTTGCGATCGGGAGAAGGGTACTACGAGCAGTACTTC. Its translation is CASSLRSGEGYYEQYF.

Relative to its sample, this clone is medium-sized. The chain is built from TRBV7-2 and TRBJ2-7; D is perhaps TRBD1 or TRBD2 (6 bases each). Germline values: CDR1 SGHTA, CDR2 FQGNSA. The length of the CDR3 is 15 residues. Trimming pared 5 bases from V and 2 bases from J, leaving 16 bases between. CDR3 in DNA: TGTGCCAGCAGCCTTCTTGGGGGGACAACCTACGAGCAGTACTTC. It codes for CASSLLGGTTYEQYF.

In its sample, this clone is medium-sized (0.01 to 0.1%). The V and J genes are TRBV9 and TRBJ1-1; 11 bases line up with TRBD1. Looked up from germline, CDR1 is SGDLS and CDR2 is YYNGEE. Trimming cost V 0 bases and J 5 bases; bases outside gene matches: 6. The CDR3 has 16 amino acids. The CDR3 spells CASSVGTGGARTEAFF. In DNA form, the CDR3 reads TGTGCCAGCAGCGTAGGGACAGGGGGCGCGAGGACTGAAGCTTTCTTT.

This rearrangement joins TRBV18 to TRBJ1-2, with D maybe TRBD1 (6 bases). Trimming took 6 bases from V and 6 from J, leaving 17 bases between them. This CDR3 spans 14 amino acids. Per the germline V gene, CDR1 is KGHSH and CDR2 is LQKENI. CDR3 nucleotides: TGTGCCAGCTCGTCCGAGGGGGGCGGCAATGGCTACACCTTC. It encodes CASSSEGGGNGYTF.

The chain links TRBV20-1 to TRBJ1-1; a possible D gene is TRBD1 (5 bases). CDR3 size: 13 residues. Germline CDR1 reads DFQATT; CDR2 reads SNEGSKA (reference sequence). V gave up 1 base and J gave up 5 bases, with 11 bases separating them. For the CDR3, the DNA is TGCAGTGCTAGAGCAGGGAAGGTAACTGAAGCTTTCTTT. Translating gives CSARAGKVTEAFF.

V usage is TRBV4-2 and J usage is TRBJ1-5; D is possibly TRBD1 (5 bases). Germline CDR1 reads LGHNA; CDR2 reads YNFKEQ. The CDR3 runs 18 residues. V was pared by 3 bases and J by 5 bases, with 23 bases between. The CDR3 coding sequence is TGTGCCAGCAGCCACACTCGGGACTCCTGGTCTGGGCATCAGCCCCAGCATTTT. It specifies CASSHTRDSWSGHQPQHF.

The rearrangement uses TRBV18 and TRBJ2-5; 11 bases are shared with TRBD1. Germline V gene sequence: CDR1 KGHSH, CDR2 LQKENI. This CDR3 is 16 amino acids long. The ends lost 0 bases at V and 4 bases at J; junction bases unmatched: 4. CDR3 sequence: CASSPPGGTGGETQYF. CDR3 coding DNA: TGTGCCAGCTCACCACCGGGAGGGACAGGGGGAGAGACCCAGTACTTC.

J is TRBJ1-5 and V is TRBV20-1; TRBD1 agrees at 8 bases. V gave up 6 bases and J gave up 2 bases; unmatched junction bases: 18. Germline V gives CDR1 DFQATT, CDR2 SNEGSKA (reference sequence). The CDR3 loop spans 18 amino acids. The CDR3: CSAPEGRGLLGGNQPQHF. CDR3 sequence (DNA): TGCAGTGCCCCCGAGGGCAGGGGGCTTTTGGGAGGCAATCAGCCCCAGCATTTT.

Relative to its sample, this clone is medium-sized (0.01 to 0.1%). This sequence joins TRBV20-1 and TRBJ2-1, with 9 bases identical to TRBD1. With 6 bases clipped from V and 2 bases from J, the junction kept 8 bases outside the gene matches. The germline gives CDR1 DFQATT, CDR2 SNEGSKA (reference sequence). The CDR3 covers 15 residues. Written as DNA, the CDR3 is TGCAGTGCCAGGGACAGGGTCTTTACCTACAATGAGCAGTTCTTC. Amino acids: CSARDRVFTYNEQFF.

By sample fraction, this clone is medium-sized (0.01 to 0.1%). The chain combines TRBV5-1 with TRBJ2-2; D not certain. This CDR3 spans 13 amino acids. V lost 0 bases to trimming and J lost 4 bases, with 4 bases between them. The V gene's germline CDR1 is SGHRS and CDR2 YFSETQ. CDR3 sequence (DNA): TGCGCCAGCAGCTTGGATTTCACCGGGGAGCTGTTTTTT. This translates into CASSLDFTGELFF.

This clone was seen a few times. The chain couples TRBV6-1 to TRBJ2-7, with 10 nucleotides matching TRBD1. Germline loops: CDR1 MNHNS, CDR2 SASEGT. The CDR3 has 15 amino acids. V was pared by 2 bases and J by 1 base, with 2 bases of the junction left unmatched. Here the CDR3 DNA reads TGTGCCAGCAGTGAACAGGGACAGGGGTCCTACGAGCAGTACTTC. Translating gives CASSEQGQGSYEQYF.

J is TRBJ1-6 and V is TRBV30; 7 nucleotides line up with TRBD1. This CDR3 contains 14 residues. The germline CDR1 and CDR2 sequences are GTSNPN and SVGIG (reference sequence). The V gene end was trimmed by 8 bases and the J gene end by 6 bases; junction bases not matched to a gene: 10. CDR3 sequence reads: CARKTGIGNSPLHF. The CDR3 DNA reads TGTGCCCGGAAGACAGGGATAGGTAATTCACCCCTCCACTTT.

Notes on this clone: Relative to the germline gene, one junction end is altered; a read error may explain this. The chain has TRBV5-6 and TRBJ2-7; the D gene is possibly TRBD2 (6 bases). CDR3 size: 16 residues. Germline V CDR1 and CDR2: SGHDT, YYEEEE. The CDR3 sequence is CASTSHSGGAFYEQCF. CDR3 bases: TGTGCCAGCACCTCCCATAGCGGTGGGGCTTTTTACGAGCAGTGCTTC.

This clone was found many times. Here the CDR3 reads CASSLTRRSKPNAGELFF. CDR3 nucleotides: TGTGCCAGCAGTTTAACCCGCCGGTCCAAGCCCAACGCCGGGGAGCTGTTTTTT. The rearrangement joins TRBV28 to TRBJ2-2; D not certain. CDR3 size: 18 residues. V was trimmed by 2 bases and J by 6 bases, leaving 22 bases between them. Germline V gene lookup returns CDR1 MDHEN and CDR2 SYDVKM. Full variable domain (outside the CDR3, taken from reference TRBV28 and TRBJ2-2): DVKVTQSSRYLVKRTGEKVFLECVQDMDHENMFWYRQDPGLGLRLIYFSYDVKMKEKGDIPEGYSVSREKKERFSLILESASTNQTSMYLCASSLTRRSKPNAGELFFGEGSRLTVL.

This chain uses TRBV6-2 or TRBV6-3 with TRBJ2-7, with 7 bases matching TRBD1. Germline V gene lookup returns CDR1 MNHEY and CDR2 SVGEGT. There are 12 residues in the CDR3. The trim removed 4 bases at V and 3 bases at J, leaving 0 bases unmatched. CDR3 region: CASSWTGYEQYF. In DNA form, the CDR3 reads TGTGCCAGCAGTTGGACAGGCTACGAGCAGTACTTC.

The rearrangement joins TRBV27 to TRBJ1-1, with 11 bases lining up with TRBD1. The CDR3 is 15 residues long. Germline lookup yields CDR1 MNHEY and CDR2 SMNVEV (reference sequence). Trimming removed 5 bases from V and 1 base from J; junction bases left unmatched: 3. This CDR3 is CASSEDRGPNTEAFF. The CDR3 bases are TGTGCCAGCAGTGAGGACAGGGGGCCGAACACTGAAGCTTTCTTT.

The chain uses TRBV3-1 and TRBJ1-2, with D uncertain. The CDR3 has 12 amino acids. V was pared by 0 bases and J by 8 bases, with 7 bases between. CDR1 LGHDT and CDR2 YNNKEL come from the germline V gene (reference sequence). The DNA of the CDR3 is TGTGCCAGCAGCCAAGATTGGGTCGGCTACACCTTC. This translates into CASSQDWVGYTF.

The chain has TRBV30 and TRBJ1-1; the D gene is possibly TRBD1 (5 bases). This CDR3 has 14 residues. Germline-derived CDR1 and CDR2 are GTSNPN and SVGIG (reference sequence). Trimming took off 2 bases at V and 0 bases at J, with 10 bases between the two ends. DNA for the CDR3: TGTGCCTGGAGTCAAGGACACCTGAACACTGAAGCTTTCTTT. Translation gives CAWSQGHLNTEAFF.